This T cell receptor (beta chain) came from a study of blood T cell repertoires in COVID-19. Profiling relied on immunoSEQ multiplex PCR, and the TCRdb table lists in-frame clones only, not all of them. The table shows under 150,000 clones, with 80% occurring only once. The germline gives CDR1 SNHLY, CDR2 FYNNEI. Trimming at V came to 6 bases and at J to 5 bases, leaving 5 bases not matched to a gene. There are 14 residues in the CDR3. V is TRBV2 and J is TRBJ2-1; the match to TRBD1 covers 9 bases. Sequenced material: peripheral blood. The receptor's source is a man in his 60s with active or convalescent COVID-19. The CDR3 reads CASRGTGSDNEQFF. The CDR3 coding sequence is TGTGCCAGCAGGGGGACAGGGAGCGACAATGAGCAGTTCTTC.